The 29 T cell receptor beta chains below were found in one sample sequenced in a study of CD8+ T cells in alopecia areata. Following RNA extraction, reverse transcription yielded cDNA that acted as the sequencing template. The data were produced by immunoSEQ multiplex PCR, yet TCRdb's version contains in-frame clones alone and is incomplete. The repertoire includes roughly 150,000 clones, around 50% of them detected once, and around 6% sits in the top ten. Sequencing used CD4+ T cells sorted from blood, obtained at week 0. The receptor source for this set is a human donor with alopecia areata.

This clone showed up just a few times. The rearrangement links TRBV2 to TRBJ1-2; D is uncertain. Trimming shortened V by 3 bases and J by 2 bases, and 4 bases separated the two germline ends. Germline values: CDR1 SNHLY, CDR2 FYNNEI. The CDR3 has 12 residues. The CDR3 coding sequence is TGTGCCAGCAGTGAGGCCAACTATGGCTACACCTTC. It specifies CASSEANYGYTF.

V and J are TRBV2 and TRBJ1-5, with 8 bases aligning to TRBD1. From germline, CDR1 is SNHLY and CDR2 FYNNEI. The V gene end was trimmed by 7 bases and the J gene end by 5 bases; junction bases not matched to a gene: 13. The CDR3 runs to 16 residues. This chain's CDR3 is CASILPGTGYDQPQHF. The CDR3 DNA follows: TGTGCCAGCATCCTCCCCGGGACAGGTTACGATCAGCCCCAGCATTTT.

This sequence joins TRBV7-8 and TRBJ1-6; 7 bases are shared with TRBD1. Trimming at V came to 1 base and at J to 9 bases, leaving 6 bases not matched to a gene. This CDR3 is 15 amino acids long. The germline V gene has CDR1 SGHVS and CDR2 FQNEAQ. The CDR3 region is CASSLVGQVASPLHF. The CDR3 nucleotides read TGTGCCAGCAGCTTAGTTGGACAGGTGGCTTCACCCCTCCACTTT.

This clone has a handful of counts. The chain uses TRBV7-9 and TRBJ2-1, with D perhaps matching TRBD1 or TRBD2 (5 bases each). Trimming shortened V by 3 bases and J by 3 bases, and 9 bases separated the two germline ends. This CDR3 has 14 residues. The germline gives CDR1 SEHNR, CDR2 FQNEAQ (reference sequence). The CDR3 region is CASSLGTYYNEQFF. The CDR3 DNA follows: TGTGCCAGCAGCTTGGGGACCTACTACAATGAGCAGTTCTTC.

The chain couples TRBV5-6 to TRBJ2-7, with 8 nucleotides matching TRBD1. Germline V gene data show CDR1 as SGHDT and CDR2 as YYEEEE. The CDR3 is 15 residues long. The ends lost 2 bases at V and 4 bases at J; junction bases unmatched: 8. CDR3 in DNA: TGTGCCAGCAGCTTATACGGGACAGGAGAATACGAGCAGTACTTC. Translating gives CASSLYGTGEYEQYF.

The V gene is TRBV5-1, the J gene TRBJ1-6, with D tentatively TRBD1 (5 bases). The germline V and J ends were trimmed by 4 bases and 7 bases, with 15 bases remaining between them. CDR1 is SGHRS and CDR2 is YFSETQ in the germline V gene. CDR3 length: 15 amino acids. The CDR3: CASSPSGRPNSPLHF. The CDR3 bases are TGCGCCAGCAGCCCGTCGGGACGGCCGAATTCACCCCTCCACTTT.

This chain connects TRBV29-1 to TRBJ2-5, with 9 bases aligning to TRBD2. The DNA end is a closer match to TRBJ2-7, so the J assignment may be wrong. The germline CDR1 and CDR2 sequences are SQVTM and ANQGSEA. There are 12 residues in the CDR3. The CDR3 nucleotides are TGCAGCGGGGGGACTAGCTCTCGCGAGCAGTACTTC. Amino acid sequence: CSGGTSSREQYF.

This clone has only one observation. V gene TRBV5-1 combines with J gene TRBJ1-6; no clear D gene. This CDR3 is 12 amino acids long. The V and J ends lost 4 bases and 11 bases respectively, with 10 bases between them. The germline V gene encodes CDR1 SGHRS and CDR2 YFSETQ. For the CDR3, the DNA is TGCGCCAGCAGCCCGAGCGGGGCACCCCTCCACTTT. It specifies CASSPSGAPLHF.

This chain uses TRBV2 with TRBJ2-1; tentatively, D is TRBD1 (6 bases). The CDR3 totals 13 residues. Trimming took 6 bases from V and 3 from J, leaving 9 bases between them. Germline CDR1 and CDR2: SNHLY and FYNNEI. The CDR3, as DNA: TGTGCCAGCAGCAGGGACATCTACAATGAGCAGTTCTTC. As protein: CASSRDIYNEQFF.

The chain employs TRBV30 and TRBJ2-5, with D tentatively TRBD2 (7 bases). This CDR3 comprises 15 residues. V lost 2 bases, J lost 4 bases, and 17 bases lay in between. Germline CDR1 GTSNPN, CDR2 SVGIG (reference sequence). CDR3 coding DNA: TGTGCCTGGAGTTCCCCCGGGGAGGGGGGAGAGACCCAGTACTTC. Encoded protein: CAWSSPGEGGETQYF.

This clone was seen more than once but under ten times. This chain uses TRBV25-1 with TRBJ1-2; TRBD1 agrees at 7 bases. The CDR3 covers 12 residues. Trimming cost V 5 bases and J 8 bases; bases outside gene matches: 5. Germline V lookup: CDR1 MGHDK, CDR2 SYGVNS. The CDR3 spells CASSPTGKGYTF. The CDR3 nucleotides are TGTGCCAGCAGTCCGACAGGGAAAGGCTACACCTTC.

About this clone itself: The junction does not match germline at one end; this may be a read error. CDR3 DNA sequence: TGCGCCAGCAGCCGGGACAGCAACTACGAGCGGTACTTC. This sequence encodes CASSRDSNYERYF. J is TRBJ2-7 and V is TRBV4-3, with TRBD1 matching over 7 bases. The CDR3 runs to 13 residues. Germline assignment: CDR1 LGHNA and CDR2 YSLEER.

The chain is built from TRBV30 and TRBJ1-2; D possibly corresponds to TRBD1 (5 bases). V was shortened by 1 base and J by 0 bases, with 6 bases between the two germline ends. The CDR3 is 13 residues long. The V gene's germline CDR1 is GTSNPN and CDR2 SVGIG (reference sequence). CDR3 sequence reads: CAWSGQTNYGYTF. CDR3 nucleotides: TGTGCCTGGAGTGGACAGACTAACTATGGCTACACCTTC. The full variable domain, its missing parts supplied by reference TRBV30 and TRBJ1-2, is SQTIHQWPATLVQPVGSPLSLECTVEGTSNPNLYWYRQAAGRGLQLLFYSVGIGQISSEVPQNLSASRPQDRQFILSSKKLLLSDSGFYLCAWSGQTNYGYTFGSGTRLTVV.

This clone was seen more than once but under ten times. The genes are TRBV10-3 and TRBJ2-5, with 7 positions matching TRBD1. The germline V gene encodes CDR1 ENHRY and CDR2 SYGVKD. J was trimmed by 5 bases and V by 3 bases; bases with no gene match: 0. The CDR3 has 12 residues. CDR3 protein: CAISDRGETQYF. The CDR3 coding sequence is TGTGCCATCAGTGACAGGGGGGAGACCCAGTACTTC.

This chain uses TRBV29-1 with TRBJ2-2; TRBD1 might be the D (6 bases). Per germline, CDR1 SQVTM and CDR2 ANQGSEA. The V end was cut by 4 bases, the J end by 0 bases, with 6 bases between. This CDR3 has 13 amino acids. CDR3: CSVAGANTGELFF. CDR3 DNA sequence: TGCAGCGTTGCAGGGGCGAACACCGGGGAGCTGTTTTTT.

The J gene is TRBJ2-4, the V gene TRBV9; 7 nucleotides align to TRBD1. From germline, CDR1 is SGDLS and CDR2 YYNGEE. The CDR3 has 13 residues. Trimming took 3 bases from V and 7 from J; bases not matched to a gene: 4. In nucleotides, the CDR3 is TGTGCCAGCAGCGAGACAGGGTTGAACATTCAGTACTTC. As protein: CASSETGLNIQYF.

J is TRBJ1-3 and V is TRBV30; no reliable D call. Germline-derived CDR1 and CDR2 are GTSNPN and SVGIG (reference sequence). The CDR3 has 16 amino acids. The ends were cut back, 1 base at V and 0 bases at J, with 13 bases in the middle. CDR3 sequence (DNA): TGTGCCTGGAGTGAAGGAGGTACGAGCTCTGGAAACACCATATATTTT. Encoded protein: CAWSEGGTSSGNTIYF.

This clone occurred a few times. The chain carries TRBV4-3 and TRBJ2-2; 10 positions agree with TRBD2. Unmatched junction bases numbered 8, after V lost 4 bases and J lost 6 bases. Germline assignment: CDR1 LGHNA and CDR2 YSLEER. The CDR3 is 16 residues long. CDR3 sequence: CASSPKQLAGAGELFF. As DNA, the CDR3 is TGCGCCAGCAGCCCAAAGCAGCTAGCGGGGGCCGGGGAGCTGTTTTTT.

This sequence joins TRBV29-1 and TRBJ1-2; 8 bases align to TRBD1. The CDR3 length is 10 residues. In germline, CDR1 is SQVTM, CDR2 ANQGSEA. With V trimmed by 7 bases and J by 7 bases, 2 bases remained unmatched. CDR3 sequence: CSAGQGGYTF. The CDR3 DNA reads TGCAGCGCCGGACAGGGTGGCTACACCTTC.

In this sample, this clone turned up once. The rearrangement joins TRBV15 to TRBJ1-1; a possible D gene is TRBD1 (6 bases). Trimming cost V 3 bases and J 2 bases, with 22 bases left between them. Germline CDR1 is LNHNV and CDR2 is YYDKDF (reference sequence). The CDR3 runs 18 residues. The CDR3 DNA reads TGTGCCACCAGCAGCGTCCACTTCCGGACAGCCGTTAACACTGAAGCTTTCTTT. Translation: CATSSVHFRTAVNTEAFF. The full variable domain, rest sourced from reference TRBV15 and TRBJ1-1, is DAMVIQNPRYQVTQFGKPVTLSCSQTLNHNVMYWYQQKSSQAPKLLFHYYDKDFNNEADTPDNFQSRRPNTSFCFLDIRSPGLGDTAMYLCATSSVHFRTAVNTEAFFGQGTRLTVV.

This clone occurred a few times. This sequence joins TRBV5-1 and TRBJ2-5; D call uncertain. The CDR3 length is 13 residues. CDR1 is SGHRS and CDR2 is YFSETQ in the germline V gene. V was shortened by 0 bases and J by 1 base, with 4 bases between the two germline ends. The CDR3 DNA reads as TGCGCCAGCAGCTTGGATCCCCAAGAGACCCAGTACTTC. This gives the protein CASSLDPQETQYF.

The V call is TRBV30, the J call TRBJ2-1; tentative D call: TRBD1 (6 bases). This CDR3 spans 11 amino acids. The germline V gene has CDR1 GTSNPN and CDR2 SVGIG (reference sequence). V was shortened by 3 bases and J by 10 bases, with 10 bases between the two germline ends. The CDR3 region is CAWSPGVEQFF. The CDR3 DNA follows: TGTGCCTGGAGCCCAGGGGTCGAGCAGTTCTTC.

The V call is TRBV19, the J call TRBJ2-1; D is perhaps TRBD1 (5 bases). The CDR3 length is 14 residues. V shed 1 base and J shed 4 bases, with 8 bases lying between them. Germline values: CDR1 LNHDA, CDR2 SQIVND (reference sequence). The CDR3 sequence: CASSIGQIYNEQFF. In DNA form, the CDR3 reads TGTGCCAGTAGTATAGGACAGATATACAATGAGCAGTTCTTC.

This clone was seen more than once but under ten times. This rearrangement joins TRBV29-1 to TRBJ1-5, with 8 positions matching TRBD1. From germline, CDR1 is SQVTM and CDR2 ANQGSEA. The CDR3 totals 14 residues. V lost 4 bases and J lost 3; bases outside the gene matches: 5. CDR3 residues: CSVGTGQVNQPQHF. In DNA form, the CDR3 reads TGCAGCGTTGGGACAGGGCAGGTCAATCAGCCCCAGCATTTT.

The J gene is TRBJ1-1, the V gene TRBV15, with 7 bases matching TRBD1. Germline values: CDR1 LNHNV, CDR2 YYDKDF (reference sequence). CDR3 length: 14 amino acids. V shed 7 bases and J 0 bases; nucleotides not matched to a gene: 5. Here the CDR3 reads CATTRDSMNTEAFF. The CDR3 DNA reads TGTGCCACCACCAGGGACAGCATGAACACTGAAGCTTTCTTT.

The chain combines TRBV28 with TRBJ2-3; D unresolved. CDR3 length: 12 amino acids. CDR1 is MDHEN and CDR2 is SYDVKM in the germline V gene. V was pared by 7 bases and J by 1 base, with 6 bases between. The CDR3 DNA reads TGTGCCAGCACCCTGGGCACAGATACGCAGTATTTT. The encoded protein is CASTLGTDTQYF.

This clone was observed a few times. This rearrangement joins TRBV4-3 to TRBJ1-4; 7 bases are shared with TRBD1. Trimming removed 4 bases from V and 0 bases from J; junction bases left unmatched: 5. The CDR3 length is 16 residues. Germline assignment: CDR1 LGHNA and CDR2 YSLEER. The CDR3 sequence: CASSPQGPPTNEKLFF. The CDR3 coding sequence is TGCGCCAGCAGCCCACAGGGGCCCCCAACTAATGAAAAACTGTTTTTT.

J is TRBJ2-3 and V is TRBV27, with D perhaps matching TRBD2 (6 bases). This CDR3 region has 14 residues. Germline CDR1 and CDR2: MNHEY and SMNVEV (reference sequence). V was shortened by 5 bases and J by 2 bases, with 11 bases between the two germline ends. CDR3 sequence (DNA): TGTGCCAGCAGTCTCCGGGGGTACACAGATACGCAGTATTTT. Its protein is CASSLRGYTDTQYF.

CDR3 bases: TGCGCCAGCAGCCATGACTACAGGCCTACCGGGGAGCTGTTTTTT. This translates into CASSHDYRPTGELFF. The genes are TRBV4-3 and TRBJ2-2; either TRBD1 or TRBD2 may supply D (5 bases each). The V and J ends lost 3 bases and 5 bases respectively, with 13 bases between them. The germline V gene encodes CDR1 LGHNA and CDR2 YSLEER. The CDR3 consists of 15 residues.